The entry below describes one TCR beta chain. The antigen it recognizes is unknown. The input lacks base qualities; no much larger clone sits a single base away. The data stem from a study of T cell responses to AZD1222 COVID-19 vaccine listed by TCRdb under 2021. Study-wide context: A total of about 230 trial participants underwent TCR sequencing, of whom some 210 received two doses of AZD1222 and about 25 received two doses of the MenACWY control vaccine. Trial participants were enrolled by age into subgroups of 18-55, 56-69 and 70-plus years, and around 150, 28 and 57 TCR-sequenced participants, respectively, were included in these subgroups. Results and caveats for the whole study, not just this receptor: A significant rise in spike-specific TCR breadth and depth was observed after two AZD1222 doses relative to day 0 and relative to MenACWY recipients. Vaccine-associated CD4 TCRs spanned the whole spike protein, with dominant responses in regions 160-218 and 743-854. Most participants were white British and females outnumbered males, and the authors suggested that clonal diversity may have been underestimated. Epitopes outside the regions mutated in the B.1.351 and B.1.1.7 variants were reportedly recognized by nearly half of the unique spike-specific TCRs. In the small 56-69-year group, the increase in depth fell short of significance, most likely because of low power. Because no day 14 peak-response samples were available, repertoires were characterized only after the peak T cell response. Only a handful of AZD1222 recipients were SARS-CoV-2 seropositive at baseline, limiting conclusions about previously exposed vaccinees.

V lost 4 bases and J lost 4 bases; the stretch between them is 7 bases long. The CDR3 contains 13 residues, cysteine and phenylalanine counted. Only CDR3 DNA remains: 39 bases, in frame from the first base. CDR1 and CDR2, per the germline V gene, are MNHEY and SVGAGI. The sample's time point label, in plain terms: about 28 days (+/-7) after the second vaccine dose. AZD1222 recipients with second doses at about 4 weeks or about 12 weeks were pooled, because spike-specific TCR depth and breadth did not differ between schedules. Vaccinee samples came from UK trials COV001 and COV002, including a single-blind randomized controlled phase 2/3 trial of AZD1222 (ChAdOx1 nCoV-19) in healthy adults. For TCRbeta chain sequencing, PBMC samples were collected from trial participants at day 0 and at day 28 after the second dose. The CDR3 regions of human TCRbeta chains were analyzed by immunosequencing. The source study handled its data this way. Repertoire TCRs were checked for matches against a reference library of SARS-CoV-2-specific TCRs that had been generated using the MIRA antigen-specificity platform. Breadth meant the fraction of unique TCRs that were SARS-CoV-2-associated, whereas depth meant the fraction of total T cells that were SARS-CoV-2-associated. Using the MIRA data, every spike-specific TCR was mapped to the spike region that the TCR reacted to and assigned to either a CD4 or a CD8 class. Log10-transformed breadth and depth values were compared by one-way ANOVA with Sidak's multiple comparisons tests. In its TCRdb copy, this immuneACCESS table keeps in-frame sequences only and misses some clones. Where compared with another copy, unresolved V genes explain less than half of these, and the others have no known cause. That table is the source of V, J and clone size, and D and trimming were worked out from the DNA. This sample lists approximately 150,000 clones; roughly nine tenths were detected once. The biggest ten clones account for 1% to 1.4% of the sample.

The chain is made from TRBV6-5 and TRBJ2-2; matching of 5 bases hints at TRBD1 as the D gene. Sequenced here: peripheral blood, sampled 28 days after the second AZD1222 dose. This TCR derives from an adult who received the AZD1222 COVID-19 vaccine. Here is the DNA: TGTGCCAGCAGTTCCAGGGCCACCGGGGAGCTGTTTTTT. The resulting protein is CASSSRATGELFF.